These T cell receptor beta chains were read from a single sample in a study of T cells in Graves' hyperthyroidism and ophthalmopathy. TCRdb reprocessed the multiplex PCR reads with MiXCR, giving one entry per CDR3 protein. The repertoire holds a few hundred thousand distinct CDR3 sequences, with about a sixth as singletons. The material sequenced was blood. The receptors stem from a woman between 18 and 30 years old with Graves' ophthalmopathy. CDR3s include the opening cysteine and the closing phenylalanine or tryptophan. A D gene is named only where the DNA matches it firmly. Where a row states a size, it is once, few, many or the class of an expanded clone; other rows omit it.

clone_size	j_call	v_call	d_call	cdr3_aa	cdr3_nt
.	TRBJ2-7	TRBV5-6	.	CASSPRESHYEQYF	TGTGCCAGCAGCCCCCGGGAGTCACACTACGAGCAGTACTTC
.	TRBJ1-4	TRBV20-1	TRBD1	CSARQGIEKLFF	TGCAGTGCCAGACAGGGTATCGAAAAACTGTTTTTT
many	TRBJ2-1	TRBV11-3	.	CASSWGSYNEQFF	TGTGCCAGCAGCTGGGGTAGCTACAATGAGCAGTTCTTC
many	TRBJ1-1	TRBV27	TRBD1	CASRHQGGNTEAFF	TGTGCCAGCCGCCACCAGGGGGGTAACACTGAAGCTTTCTTT
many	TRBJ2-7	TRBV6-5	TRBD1	CASSYGTDHYEQYF	TGTGCCAGCAGTTACGGGACAGACCACTACGAGCAGTACTTC
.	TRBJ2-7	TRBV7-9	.	CASSSGTFNSDEQYF	TGTGCCAGCAGCTCGGGGACATTTAACTCGGACGAGCAGTACTTC
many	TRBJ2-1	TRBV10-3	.	CAISATSNEQFF	TGTGCCATCAGTGCCACTAGCAATGAGCAGTTCTTC
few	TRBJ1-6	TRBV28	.	CASSPPEGGYSPLHF	TGTGCCAGCAGTCCCCCGGAGGGCGGCTATTCACCCCTCCACTTT
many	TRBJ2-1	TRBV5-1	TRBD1	CASSLVGQAYNEQFF	TGCGCCAGCAGCTTGGTGGGACAGGCCTACAATGAGCAGTTCTTC
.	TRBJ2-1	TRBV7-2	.	CACSFNGVYEQFF	TGTGCCTGCAGCTTTAATGGGGTCTACGAGCAGTTCTTC
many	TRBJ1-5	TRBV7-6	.	CASSLGGRGRQPQHF	TGTGCCAGCAGCTTAGGAGGTAGGGGTCGTCAGCCCCAGCATTTT
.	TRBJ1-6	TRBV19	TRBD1	CASSITGTDNSPLHF	TGTGCCAGTAGTATCACCGGGACAGATAATTCACCCCTCCACTTT
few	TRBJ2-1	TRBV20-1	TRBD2	CSASPLAGVNEQFF	TGCAGTGCTAGTCCCCTAGCGGGAGTCAATGAGCAGTTCTTC
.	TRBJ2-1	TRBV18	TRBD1	CASSLDRGSSYNEQFF	TGTGCCAGCTCACTAGACAGGGGAAGCTCCTACAATGAGCAGTTCTTC
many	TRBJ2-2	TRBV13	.	CASSQRPGNTGELFF	TGTGCCAGCAGTCAGCGGCCAGGGAACACCGGGGAGCTGTTTTTT
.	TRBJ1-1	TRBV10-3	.	CAISAEPSLNTEAFF	TGTGCCATCAGTGCGGAACCCAGTCTGAACACTGAAGCTTTCTTT